Listed below are T cell receptor beta chains from one sample, sequenced in a study of regulatory T cells in long-lasting Graves disease. One entry per CDR3 protein results from TCRdb running MiXCR on the multiplex PCR reads. This sample has about 500,000 distinct CDR3 sequences, with about 16% found just once. These data were also filed under a second study, of T cells in Graves' hyperthyroidism and ophthalmopathy.

The material was peripheral blood mononuclear cells (PBMCs), obtained at new diagnosis, from a patient treated with antithyroid drugs. The receptors stem from a man aged 40-50 years with Graves disease. The CDR3 runs from the conserved cysteine through the conserved F or W. A D gene is named only where the DNA matches it firmly. Rows give clone size only sometimes, using once, few, many, or a class for an expanded clone.

abundance	v_gene	j_gene	d_gene	CDR3aa	CDR3nt
few	TRBV20-1	TRBJ2-1	TRBD2	CSASRTSGSIDEQFF	TGCAGTGCTAGCCGGACTAGCGGGAGTATCGATGAGCAGTTCTTC
.	TRBV11-2	TRBJ2-3	TRBD2	CASSLAPAGGGGTQYF	TGTGCCAGCAGCTTAGCCCCAGCGGGAGGCGGGGGTACGCAGTATTTT
many	TRBV12-3/TRBV12-4	TRBJ1-3	TRBD1	CASSSGTGGGNTIYF	TGTGCCAGCAGTTCCGGGACAGGGGGTGGAAACACCATATATTTT
.	TRBV20-1	TRBJ2-7	TRBD1	CSARKTGDEQYF	TGCAGTGCTAGAAAAACAGGGGACGAGCAGTACTTC
.	TRBV28	TRBJ2-1	.	CASSHFSGKWDEQFF	TGTGCCAGCAGTCACTTCTCAGGGAAGTGGGATGAGCAGTTCTTC
.	TRBV20-1	TRBJ2-1	.	CSARAPRGNEQFF	TGCAGTGCTAGAGCCCCTAGGGGCAATGAGCAGTTCTTC
few	TRBV12-5	TRBJ2-1	TRBD2	CASGLVTSGRGNEQFF	TGTGCTAGTGGTTTGGTAACCAGCGGGAGGGGCAATGAGCAGTTCTTC
many	TRBV5-1	TRBJ2-1	TRBD2	CASSASFGLVVNNEQFF	TGCGCCAGCAGCGCAAGCTTCGGACTAGTCGTTAACAATGAGCAGTTCTTC
few	TRBV27	TRBJ1-2	.	CASSLVQGSGYTF	TGTGCCAGCAGTTTAGTCCAGGGTAGTGGCTACACCTTC
many	TRBV2	TRBJ2-1	TRBD2	CASSAEREGGEQFF	TGTGCCAGCAGTGCTGAGCGGGAGGGCGGCGAGCAGTTCTTC
many	TRBV6-1	TRBJ1-1	TRBD1	CASRMGTGGATFF	TGTGCCAGCAGAATGGGGACAGGGGGCGCCACTTTCTTT
many	TRBV2	TRBJ1-1	.	CASTRGGTTEAFF	TGTGCCAGCACACGGGGGGGAACCACTGAAGCTTTCTTT
.	TRBV20-1	TRBJ1-4	.	CSARDQDATNEKLFF	TGCAGTGCTAGAGATCAGGATGCAACTAATGAAAAACTGTTTTTT
.	TRBV29-1	TRBJ2-2	.	CSAEHGELFF	TGCAGCGCCGAACACGGGGAGCTGTTTTTT
many	TRBV7-9	TRBJ2-7	TRBD1	CASSFRGGAQGAHEQYF	TGTGCCAGCAGCTTTCGTGGTGGGGCACAGGGGGCCCACGAGCAGTACTTC
.	TRBV7-9	TRBJ2-4	TRBD2	CASSQPGLAGGLAKNIQYF	TGTGCCAGCAGCCAACCGGGACTAGCGGGAGGGCTAGCCAAAAACATTCAGTACTTC
few	TRBV4-1	TRBJ2-7	TRBD1	CASSQRQGADEQYF	TGCGCCAGCAGCCAAAGACAGGGGGCCGACGAGCAGTACTTC
many	TRBV12-3/TRBV12-4	TRBJ1-2	.	CASSFEGGGYTF	TGTGCCAGCAGTTTTGAGGGGGGAGGCTACACCTTC
many	TRBV28	TRBJ1-4	.	CASNLRGSNEKLFF	TGTGCCAGCAATCTCAGGGGATCTAATGAAAAACTGTTTTTT
.	TRBV12-3/TRBV12-4	TRBJ2-7	.	CASSWTASRQYF	TGTGCCAGCAGTTGGACGGCCTCAAGGCAGTACTTC
many	TRBV12-3/TRBV12-4	TRBJ2-2	TRBD1	CAFGRTGGTGELFF	TGTGCCTTCGGTAGGACAGGGGGCACCGGGGAGCTGTTTTTT
.	TRBV6-1	TRBJ1-5	.	CASSAYRYEAGGNQPQHF	TGTGCCAGCAGCGCTTACCGGTATGAGGCAGGGGGCAATCAGCCCCAGCATTTT
many	TRBV11-2	TRBJ2-1	.	CASRGPVYNEQFF	TGTGCCTCACGGGGGCCAGTTTACAATGAGCAGTTCTTC
once	TRBV20-1	TRBJ2-7	TRBD2	CSATGTSGSNEQYF	TGCAGTGCTACAGGGACTAGCGGGAGTAACGAGCAGTACTTC
many	TRBV11-2	TRBJ2-2	.	CASSPGRWGAGELFF	TGTGCCAGCAGCCCGGGAAGGTGGGGCGCCGGGGAGCTGTTTTTT
.	TRBV24-1	TRBJ2-1	TRBD2	CATSDIAGVGSNEQFF	TGTGCCACCAGTGATATAGCGGGAGTTGGGTCAAATGAGCAGTTCTTC
many	TRBV2	TRBJ2-3	TRBD2	CASSVPSGGDTQYF	TGTGCCAGCAGTGTTCCTAGCGGGGGAGATACGCAGTATTTT
few	TRBV6-4	TRBJ1-1	.	CASSDWPGGTEAFF	TGTGCCAGCAGTGACTGGCCGGGGGGGACTGAAGCTTTCTTT
.	TRBV19	TRBJ1-5	.	CASSMGRGDQPQHF	TGTGCCAGTAGTATGGGCAGGGGCGATCAGCCCCAGCATTTT
many	TRBV2	TRBJ2-7	.	CASSGVRGIYEQYF	TGTGCCAGCAGTGGGGTCAGGGGAATCTACGAGCAGTACTTC
few	TRBV6-1	TRBJ2-6	TRBD1	CASSLVNSLLTGLSSGANVLTF	TGTGCCAGCAGTCTAGTCAACTCGTTATTGACAGGGCTAAGCTCTGGGGCCAACGTCCTGACTTTC
many	TRBV28	TRBJ2-7	TRBD2	CASRTSGTSYEQYF	TGTGCCAGCAGAACTAGCGGTACCTCCTACGAGCAGTACTTC
many	TRBV28	TRBJ2-1	TRBD2	CAIRTSGSSYNEQFF	TGTGCCATCCGAACTAGCGGGAGCTCCTACAATGAGCAGTTCTTC
.	TRBV29-1	TRBJ1-2	.	CSVEPRPGTTYGYTF	TGCAGCGTTGAACCCCGGCCGGGGACGACCTATGGCTACACCTTC
.	TRBV24-1	TRBJ1-5	TRBD1	CATSDPGQGPNQPQHF	TGTGCCACCAGTGATCCCGGACAGGGGCCCAATCAGCCCCAGCATTTT
many	TRBV20-1	TRBJ2-5	TRBD2	CSASFGTSVTKTQYF	TGCAGTGCTAGTTTTGGGACTAGCGTAACGAAGACCCAGTACTTC
few	TRBV13	TRBJ1-2	.	CASRPQVNSNYGYTF	TGTGCCAGCAGGCCTCAGGTCAATTCTAACTATGGCTACACCTTC
many	TRBV29-1	TRBJ2-1	.	CSVEGKRRQSSNEQFF	TGCAGCGTTGAAGGCAAGAGGCGGCAGAGCAGCAATGAGCAGTTCTTC
.	TRBV24-1	TRBJ1-2	.	CATSDAQEAPYGYTF	TGTGCCACCAGTGATGCGCAGGAGGCCCCCTATGGCTACACCTTC
few	TRBV3-1	TRBJ1-6	TRBD1	CASSLDRDYGYNSPLHF	TGTGCCAGCAGCCTGGACAGGGATTATGGTTATAATTCACCCCTCCACTTT
few	TRBV29-1	TRBJ2-5	.	CSVENPRNPQETQYF	TGCAGCGTTGAAAACCCCCGGAACCCACAAGAGACCCAGTACTTC
few	TRBV29-1	TRBJ1-2	.	CSVRITTGYGYTF	TGCAGCGTACGAATTACGACAGGTTATGGCTACACCTTC
many	TRBV30	TRBJ2-1	.	CAWSGQEQFF	TGTGCCTGGAGTGGGCAAGAGCAGTTCTTC
few	TRBV12-5	TRBJ2-1	TRBD2	CASGLAPGLAESYNEQFF	TGTGCTAGTGGTTTGGCCCCGGGACTAGCGGAGAGCTACAATGAGCAGTTCTTC
.	TRBV10-2	TRBJ2-1	.	CASSESGGLFYNEQFF	TGCGCCAGCAGTGAGTCAGGGGGATTATTCTACAATGAGCAGTTCTTC
.	TRBV7-8	TRBJ1-5	.	CASSLAVGYQPQHF	TGTGCCAGCAGCTTAGCGGTCGGTTATCAGCCCCAGCATTTT
many	TRBV3-1	TRBJ1-6	TRBD1	CASSPTRQGYSPLHF	TGTGCCAGCAGCCCCACCCGACAGGGGTATTCACCCCTCCACTTT
many	TRBV20-1	TRBJ2-7	.	CSARGRDSSYEQYF	TGCAGTGCTAGGGGCAGGGATAGCTCCTACGAGCAGTACTTC